What follows are 23 T cell receptor beta chains derived from one specimen sequenced in a study of cytomegalovirus exposure and HLA in healthy donors. Both 60 Vbeta primers and 13 Jbeta primers went into the PCR. The assay was immunoSEQ multiplex PCR, and TCRdb's table has in-frame clones only and misses some. Among fewer than 200,000 clones listed, roughly 80% were seen once. Sequenced sample: PBMCs. Source of these receptors: a woman aged 50 to 60 in good health and CMV-seropositive.

CDR3 protein: CASRKTGNTEAFF. The CDR3 bases are TGTGCCAGCAGGAAAACAGGGAACACTGAAGCTTTCTTT. V usage is TRBV27 and J usage is TRBJ1-1; the D gene is possibly TRBD1 (5 bases). Germline CDR1 and CDR2: MNHEY and SMNVEV (reference sequence). V lost 6 bases and J 1 base, leaving 9 bases between the germline ends. The CDR3 has 13 residues.

This clone was seen more than once but under ten times. This chain uses TRBV5-4 with TRBJ2-7, with D tentatively TRBD2 (6 bases). Per the germline V gene, CDR1 is SGHNT and CDR2 is YYREEE (reference sequence). The CDR3 loop spans 14 amino acids. Trimming stripped 0 bases from V and 4 bases from J, with 11 bases between. The chain's CDR3 is CASSLDGTPYEQYF. In DNA form, the CDR3 reads TGTGCCAGCAGCTTGGACGGGACTCCATACGAGCAGTACTTC.

The chain employs TRBV6-4 and TRBJ2-1; possibly TRBD1 for D (6 bases). Trimming took off 7 bases at V and 2 bases at J, with 15 bases between the two ends. CDR1 is MRHNA and CDR2 is SNTAGT in the germline V gene. This CDR3 is built from 15 residues. Written as DNA, the CDR3 is TGTGCCAGCATCACCCCGGGACATACCTACAATGAGCAGTTCTTC. It codes for CASITPGHTYNEQFF.

The chain links TRBV7-9 to TRBJ1-1; tentative D call: TRBD1 (5 bases). The CDR3 extends over 14 amino acids. Germline V gene sequence: CDR1 SEHNR, CDR2 FQNEAQ (reference sequence). Trimming removed 5 bases at V and 0 bases at J, with 10 bases between. The CDR3 protein is CASSRGGMNTEAFF. The CDR3 coding sequence is TGTGCCAGCAGCCGGGGGGGGATGAACACTGAAGCTTTCTTT.

This chain connects TRBV7-2 to TRBJ2-7; D is perhaps TRBD1 (5 bases). The germline V gene has CDR1 SGHTA and CDR2 FQGNSA. The CDR3 extends over 12 amino acids. Deletions cut 1 base from V and 6 bases from J, with 7 bases between. The DNA of the CDR3 is TGTGCCAGCAGCTTAGTAGGGGCCGAGCAGTACTTC. Amino acid sequence: CASSLVGAEQYF.

A word on this clone: The junction departs from germline at one end; a sequencing error may be responsible. This CDR3 is also generated by other DNA sequences in the sample. This rearrangement joins TRBV2 to TRBJ1-1; 7 nucleotides line up with TRBD1. Germline values: CDR1 SNHLY, CDR2 FYNNEI. The CDR3 contains 13 residues. The DNA for the CDR3 is TGTGCCAGCTGCCGCGACAGGGACACTGAGGCTTTCTTT. This sequence encodes CASCRDRDTEAFF.

This clone showed up just a few times. V usage is TRBV19 and J usage is TRBJ1-5; D is uncertain. From germline, CDR1 is LNHDA and CDR2 SQIVND (reference sequence). There are 12 residues in the CDR3. Trimming removed 6 bases from V and 6 bases from J, with 9 bases in between. As DNA, the CDR3 is TGTGCCAGTAGATCCGTCGGTCAGCCCCAGCATTTT. This gives the protein CASRSVGQPQHF. Full variable domain (outside the CDR3, taken from reference TRBV19 and TRBJ1-5): DGGITQSPKYLFRKEGQNVTLSCEQNLNHDAMYWYRQDPGQGLRLIYYSQIVNDFQKGDIAEGYSVSREKKESFPLTVTSAQKNPTAFYLCASRSVGQPQHFGDGTRLSIL.

The CDR3 loop reads CASTSSAGGYEQYF. The CDR3 nucleotides read TGTGCCAGCACCTCCTCGGCGGGGGGGTACGAGCAGTACTTC. J is TRBJ2-7 and V is TRBV11-2; 9 positions match TRBD2. Germline V gene data show CDR1 as SGHAT and CDR2 as FQNNGV. CDR3 length: 14 amino acids. V lost 7 bases, J lost 4 bases, and 8 bases stayed unmatched.

J is TRBJ1-2 and V is TRBV15; 8 bases align to TRBD1. V lost 3 bases and J lost 5; bases outside the gene matches: 5. Per germline, CDR1 LNHNV and CDR2 YYDKDF (reference sequence). CDR3 length equals 14 residues. CDR3 in amino acids: CATSSPRQGYGYTF. CDR3 sequence (DNA): TGTGCCACCAGCAGTCCCAGACAGGGGTATGGCTACACCTTC. The full variable domain, its missing parts supplied by reference TRBV15 and TRBJ1-2, is DAMVIQNPRYQVTQFGKPVTLSCSQTLNHNVMYWYQQKSSQAPKLLFHYYDKDFNNEADTPDNFQSRRPNTSFCFLDIRSPGLGDTAMYLCATSSPRQGYGYTFGSGTRLTVV.

The rearrangement joins TRBV7-3 to TRBJ1-1, with TRBD1 identical over 12 bases. This CDR3 is built from 16 residues. The germline V gene encodes CDR1 SGHTA and CDR2 FQGTGA. The junction had 1 base not matched to a gene; V was cut back by 2 bases and J by 0 bases. The CDR3 DNA reads TGTGCCAGCAGCTTAGGGACAGGGGGCTTGAACACTGAAGCTTTCTTT. It yields the protein CASSLGTGGLNTEAFF.

V gene TRBV27 combines with J gene TRBJ2-1; 8 bases match TRBD2. The CDR3 is 16 residues long. V lost 7 bases, J lost 5 bases, and 13 bases stayed unmatched. Germline CDR1 MNHEY, CDR2 SMNVEV (reference sequence). This chain's CDR3 is CASKPIGTRRDNEQFF. In nucleotides, the CDR3 is TGTGCCAGCAAACCCATCGGGACTAGGAGGGACAATGAGCAGTTCTTC.

The chain couples TRBV15 to TRBJ2-2, with a weak D call TRBD2 (5 bases). Germline V gene lookup returns CDR1 LNHNV and CDR2 YYDKDF (reference sequence). The CDR3 runs 14 residues. V lost 3 bases and J lost 4, with 9 bases in between. This CDR3 reads CATSSGVTTGELFF. The CDR3 DNA reads as TGTGCCACCAGCAGCGGGGTGACCACCGGGGAGCTGTTTTTT.

The V call is TRBV11-1, the J call TRBJ2-2; TRBD1 is a possible D gene (5 bases). V was trimmed by 6 bases and J by 2 bases, leaving 16 bases between them. The germline CDR1 and CDR2 sequences are SGHAT and FQDESV (reference sequence). The CDR3 sequence is 16 residues long. The CDR3: CASRRYGQGNTGELFF. CDR3 nucleotide sequence: TGTGCCAGCAGACGCTACGGGCAGGGTAACACCGGGGAGCTGTTTTTT.

This clone was seen a single time. The chain combines TRBV7-9 with TRBJ2-3; maybe TRBD2 (8 bases). Germline V lookup: CDR1 SEHNR, CDR2 FQNEAQ (reference sequence). Trimming removed 5 bases at V and 4 bases at J, with 16 bases between. This CDR3 region has 15 residues. CDR3 residues: CASSPIAGQSDTQYF. The CDR3 DNA reads TGTGCCAGCAGCCCCATAGCGGGACAGTCAGATACGCAGTATTTT.

The V and J genes are TRBV7-3 and TRBJ2-1; 9 bases are a match to TRBD2. The V and J ends lost 5 bases and 7 bases, in that order; junction bases with no gene match: 12. CDR1 SGHTA and CDR2 FQGTGA come from the germline V gene. The length of the CDR3 is 16 residues. The CDR3 is CASSGKVAGDGNEQFF. CDR3 nucleotides: TGTGCCAGCAGCGGTAAAGTAGCGGGAGACGGAAATGAGCAGTTCTTC.

This clone has just one count. The chain is built from TRBV28 and TRBJ2-7; D might be TRBD2 (5 bases). Germline CDR1 and CDR2: MDHEN and SYDVKM. V shed 3 bases and J shed 0 bases, with 15 bases lying between them. The CDR3 extends over 16 amino acids. The CDR3 region has the DNA TGTGCCAGCAGTTTGCCCGGGTCTGGGAGCTCCTACGAGCAGTACTTC. Its protein is CASSLPGSGSSYEQYF.

The chain couples TRBV29-1 to TRBJ1-2; D possibly corresponds to TRBD1 (5 bases). The CDR3 is 11 residues long. Germline loops: CDR1 SQVTM, CDR2 ANQGSEA. The CDR3 DNA is TGCAGAAGTCCCGGGAGGGACGGCTACACCTTC. It encodes CRSPGRDGYTF.

The rearrangement joins TRBV5-1 to TRBJ2-7; 7 nucleotides line up with TRBD2. This CDR3 region has 16 residues. The germline V gene encodes CDR1 SGHRS and CDR2 YFSETQ. The CDR3 DNA sequence: TGCGCTAAAGGGAACAACGGGCTAGCGGTTCCCTACGAGCAGTACTTC. It encodes CAKGNNGLAVPYEQYF.

The chain carries TRBV10-1 and TRBJ2-7, with a weak D call TRBD2 (6 bases). The CDR3 sequence is 15 residues long. Trimming left V 4 bases short and J 6 bases short, with 19 bases between. Germline V gene sequence: CDR1 WNHNN, CDR2 SYGVQD (reference sequence). The CDR3 DNA reads as TGCGCCAGCAGTGGCCCGGGAAAGCGGAGGGGCGAGCAGTACTTC. Protein sequence: CASSGPGKRRGEQYF.

This clone came up a few times. CDR3 in amino acids: CASSLQTGTRNEQFF. CDR3 nucleotide sequence: TGTGCCAGCAGCTTACAGACAGGGACCAGAAATGAGCAGTTCTTC. This chain uses TRBV11-2 with TRBJ2-1, with 7 bases fitting TRBD1. CDR1 is SGHAT and CDR2 is FQNNGV in the germline V gene. The CDR3 is 15 residues long. With 2 bases clipped from V and 7 bases from J, the junction kept 8 bases outside the gene matches.

CDR3 DNA sequence: TGTGCCAGCAGCTTAGAGGGGGATTTTATGGGAGCTTTCTTT. Translating gives CASSLEGDFMGAFF. This sequence joins TRBV7-2 and TRBJ1-1, with a weak D call TRBD1 (6 bases). In germline, CDR1 is SGHTA, CDR2 FQGNSA. V was pared by 1 base and J by 10 bases, with 16 bases between. The CDR3 runs 14 residues.

The sample holds a few counts of this clone. This sequence joins TRBV14 and TRBJ2-2; 10 bases agree with TRBD1. CDR1 and CDR2 from the germline V gene are SGHDN and FVKESK. CDR3 size: 16 residues. After removal of 4 bases from V and 3 bases from J, the junction contained 5 bases not matched to a gene. The CDR3 bases are TGTGCCAGCAGCCCGAGACAGGGGGCGGACACCGGGGAGCTGTTTTTT. Amino acid sequence: CASSPRQGADTGELFF.

The chain is built from TRBV2 and TRBJ1-3; 9 positions agree with TRBD1. CDR1 and CDR2 from the germline V gene are SNHLY and FYNNEI. CDR3 length: 18 amino acids. V lost 9 bases to trimming and J lost 0 bases; unmatched junction nucleotides: 15. The CDR3 protein is CAREYHPGQGSSGNTIYF. The CDR3 DNA reads as TGTGCCAGGGAGTACCATCCCGGACAGGGGAGCTCTGGAAACACCATATATTTT.